The 21 T cell receptor beta chains given below trace back to one sample, sequenced in a study of PD-1 and CTLA-4 blockade in melanoma. Only in-frame clones appear in the TCRdb table, and some are missing; sequencing was by immunoSEQ multiplex PCR. The table lists 20,000 to 25,000 clones, approximately 90% of them singletons. Sequencing was performed on CD8+ T cells from peripheral blood, taken before anti-PD-1 treatment. These receptors were collected from a human donor with melanoma.

The chain recombines TRBV28 with TRBJ1-5, with D unresolved. Germline lookup yields CDR1 MDHEN and CDR2 SYDVKM. V shed 2 bases and J shed 2 bases, with 10 bases lying between them. The CDR3 covers 15 residues. The CDR3 region has the DNA TGTGCCAGCAGTTTACCCGGGTTTGGCAATCAGCCCCAGCATTTT. This codes for CASSLPGFGNQPQHF. The whole variable domain, filled in from reference TRBV28 and TRBJ1-5, reads DVKVTQSSRYLVKRTGEKVFLECVQDMDHENMFWYRQDPGLGLRLIYFSYDVKMKEKGDIPEGYSVSREKKERFSLILESASTNQTSMYLCASSLPGFGNQPQHFGDGTRLSIL.

The chain links TRBV29-1 to TRBJ2-3; TRBD2 matches at 10 bases. The germline V gene encodes CDR1 SQVTM and CDR2 ANQGSEA. J lost 4 bases, V lost 4 bases, and 5 bases had no gene match. The CDR3 is 14 residues long. The CDR3 sequence is CSVAPSGGADTQYF. The DNA of the CDR3 is TGCAGCGTTGCTCCCAGCGGGGGGGCAGATACGCAGTATTTT.

J is TRBJ2-1 and V is TRBV3-1 (or the pseudogene TRBV3-2); tentatively, D is TRBD2 (6 bases). The CDR3 totals 17 residues. Germline V gene data show CDR1 as LGHDT and CDR2 as YNNKEL (reference sequence). Between the trimmed V and J ends, which lost 1 base and 1 base, there was a span of 14 bases. CDR3 region: CASSQAGELPSYNEQFF. CDR3 nucleotide sequence: TGTGCCAGCAGCCAAGCGGGGGAACTACCATCCTACAATGAGCAGTTCTTC.

The chain employs TRBV27 and TRBJ1-1, with D unclear. The CDR3 length is 16 residues. V lost 5 bases and J 2 bases, leaving 18 bases between the germline ends. CDR1 MNHEY and CDR2 SMNVEV come from the germline V gene (reference sequence). This CDR3 is CASSPSFRQSNTEAFF. The CDR3 DNA is TGTGCCAGCAGTCCCTCTTTTCGGCAGAGTAACACTGAAGCTTTCTTT.

This chain uses TRBV4-2 with TRBJ2-7; 9 bases line up with TRBD1. The CDR3 totals 14 residues. CDR1 is LGHNA and CDR2 is YNFKEQ in the germline V gene. Unmatched junction bases numbered 2, after V lost 1 base and J lost 4 bases. The CDR3 is CASSQGGQGYEQYF. The DNA of the CDR3 is TGTGCCAGCAGCCAAGGAGGACAGGGGTACGAGCAGTACTTC.

J is TRBJ2-7 and V is TRBV29-1, with TRBD1 matching over 7 bases. This CDR3 contains 14 residues. V shed 4 bases and J 3 bases; nucleotides not matched to a gene: 9. Germline V gene data show CDR1 as SQVTM and CDR2 as ANQGSEA. CDR3 residues: CSVVGTETIYEQYF. Written as DNA, the CDR3 is TGCAGCGTTGTAGGGACAGAGACAATCTACGAGCAGTACTTC.

The V gene is TRBV29-1, the J gene TRBJ2-2; D assignment may be TRBD1 or TRBD2 (6 bases each). V was shortened by 4 bases and J by 6 bases, with 12 bases between the two germline ends. CDR1 and CDR2 from the germline V gene are SQVTM and ANQGSEA. CDR3 length: 13 residues. CDR3 nucleotides: TGCAGCGTTGTTAGGGGGGCGCCCGGGGAGCTGTTTTTT. Translated: CSVVRGAPGELFF.

This chain connects TRBV6-2 or TRBV6-3 to TRBJ2-1; 9 nucleotides line up with TRBD2. This CDR3 has 16 amino acids. V lost 2 bases, J lost 1 base, and 3 bases stayed unmatched. Germline values: CDR1 MNHEY, CDR2 SVGEGT. CDR3 loop: CASSYAGGPSYNEQFF. Here the CDR3 DNA reads TGTGCCAGCAGTTACGCGGGGGGGCCATCCTACAATGAGCAGTTCTTC.

The rearrangement links TRBV12-3 or TRBV12-4 to TRBJ2-2, with D possibly TRBD2 on 5 matching bases. The CDR3 has 13 residues. V lost 3 bases to trimming and J lost 5 bases, with 7 bases between them. The CDR3 loop is CASSFSGTGELFF. The CDR3 DNA reads TGTGCCAGCAGTTTCAGCGGTACCGGGGAGCTGTTTTTT.

The chain is built from TRBV7-9 and TRBJ2-7; TRBD2 matches at 10 bases. The J segment lost 3 bases and the V segment lost 5 bases, leaving 7 bases of the junction unmatched. Germline V gives CDR1 SEHNR, CDR2 FQNEAQ (reference sequence). This CDR3 contains 15 residues. The CDR3 is CASSSLAGVYYEQYF. CDR3 DNA sequence: TGTGCCAGCAGCAGTCTAGCGGGGGTATACTACGAGCAGTACTTC.

The genes are TRBV7-7 and TRBJ2-2; D could derive from TRBD1 or TRBD2 (6 bases each). CDR1 is SSHAT and CDR2 is FNYEAQ in the germline V gene (reference sequence). The germline V and J ends were trimmed by 2 bases and 2 bases, with 15 bases remaining between them. The length of the CDR3 is 17 residues. The DNA for the CDR3 is TGTGCCAGCAGCTTAAGTCCGGGGGCGGGAAACACCGGGGAGCTGTTTTTT. As protein: CASSLSPGAGNTGELFF.

This chain uses TRBV30 with TRBJ1-1; no firm D call. The CDR3 loop spans 12 amino acids. Trimming took 1 base from V and 5 from J, leaving 8 bases between them. The germline CDR1 and CDR2 sequences are GTSNPN and SVGIG (reference sequence). CDR3 sequence: CAWSAVGTEAFF. The CDR3 nucleotides are TGTGCCTGGAGTGCAGTAGGTACTGAAGCTTTCTTT.

This clone was counted between two and nine times. The J gene is TRBJ1-5, the V gene TRBV4-1, with D uncertain. Trimming cost V 0 bases and J 2 bases, with 8 bases left between them. This CDR3 has 15 amino acids. Germline V gives CDR1 MGHRA, CDR2 YSYEKL. CDR3 residues: CASSQEGGGNQPQHF. The CDR3 DNA reads TGCGCCAGCAGCCAAGAGGGCGGGGGCAATCAGCCCCAGCATTTT.

The chain couples TRBV7-2 to TRBJ2-7, with TRBD2 matching 7 bases. V lost 5 bases, J lost 2 bases, and 6 bases stayed unmatched. CDR1 and CDR2 (germline): SGHTA, FQGNSA. The CDR3 loop spans 14 amino acids. CDR3 nucleotide sequence: TGTGCCAGCAGCGTAATCAGCGGGGCCTACGAGCAGTACTTC. It is translated as CASSVISGAYEQYF. The complete variable domain, with remaining parts taken from reference TRBV7-2 and TRBJ2-7, reads GAGVSQSPSNKVTEKGKDVELRCDPISGHTALYWYRQSLGQGLEFLIYFQGNSAPDKSGLPSDRFSAERTGGSVSTLTIQRTQQEDSAVYLCASSVISGAYEQYFGPGTRLTVT.

The chain uses TRBV28 and TRBJ2-7; weak D call: TRBD1 (6 bases). CDR3 length equals 14 residues. CDR1 MDHEN and CDR2 SYDVKM come from the germline V gene. Trimming cost V 4 bases and J 2 bases, with 12 bases left between them. DNA of the CDR3: TGTGCCAGCAGTTACAGGGTCGGACCCTACGAGCAGTACTTC. Translation: CASSYRVGPYEQYF.

The rearrangement links TRBV13 to TRBJ2-7, with no clear D. Germline values: CDR1 PRHDT, CDR2 FYEKMQ (reference sequence). With 6 bases removed from V and 3 bases from J, the gap between germline ends came to 12 bases. The CDR3 has 13 amino acids. The CDR3 loop is CASSPPGYYEQYF. The CDR3 nucleotides read TGTGCCAGCAGTCCCCCGGGTTACTACGAGCAGTACTTC.

This rearrangement joins TRBV2 to TRBJ2-3; no definite D call. Trimming cost V 8 bases and J 4 bases, with 13 bases left between them. The germline V gene has CDR1 SNHLY and CDR2 FYNNEI. CDR3 size: 13 residues. In nucleotides, the CDR3 is TGTGCCAGCGAAGGAAGGGATGCAGATACGCAGTATTTT. This codes for CASEGRDADTQYF. Together with reference TRBV2 and TRBJ2-3, the CDR3 gives the full variable domain: EPEVTQTPSHQVTQMGQEVILRCVPISNHLYFYWYRQILGQKVEFLVSFYNNEISEKSEIFDDQFSVERPDGSNFTLKIRSTKLEDSAMYFCASEGRDADTQYFGPGTRLTVL.

The rearrangement links TRBV5-1 to TRBJ2-7; 9 bases map to TRBD1. The CDR3 totals 16 residues. V dropped 7 bases and J dropped 3; count of bases not matched to a gene: 14. Looked up from germline, CDR1 is SGHRS and CDR2 is YFSETQ. This chain's CDR3 is CASGPASGTGSYEQYF. The CDR3 DNA follows: TGCGCCAGCGGTCCCGCCAGTGGGACAGGGAGCTACGAGCAGTACTTC.

The chain has TRBV19 and TRBJ1-5, with D tentatively TRBD1 (5 bases). The germline CDR1 and CDR2 sequences are LNHDA and SQIVND (reference sequence). The CDR3 length is 14 residues. V lost 5 bases to trimming and J lost 5 bases, with 13 bases between them. CDR3 in amino acids: CASSLDRYHQPQHF. The CDR3 DNA follows: TGTGCCAGTAGTCTCGACAGATACCATCAGCCCCAGCATTTT.

The chain is built from TRBV19 and TRBJ2-2, with 9 bases fitting TRBD1. The V segment lost 2 bases and the J segment 5 bases; nucleotides outside the gene matches: 9. This CDR3 is built from 17 residues. From germline, CDR1 is LNHDA and CDR2 SQIVND (reference sequence). CDR3 in amino acids: CASSISGTGSITGELFF. As DNA, the CDR3 is TGTGCCAGTAGTATATCCGGGACAGGGTCGATAACCGGGGAGCTGTTTTTT. Full variable domain (rest looked up from reference TRBV19 and TRBJ2-2): DGGITQSPKYLFRKEGQNVTLSCEQNLNHDAMYWYRQDPGQGLRLIYYSQIVNDFQKGDIAEGYSVSREKKESFPLTVTSAQKNPTAFYLCASSISGTGSITGELFFGEGSRLTVL.

This clone appeared once. This sequence joins TRBV28 and TRBJ1-2, with no clear D. The germline V gene has CDR1 MDHEN and CDR2 SYDVKM. V was cut by 4 bases and J by 2 bases, with 2 bases left in between. The CDR3 has 11 residues. CDR3 in amino acids: CASSSNYGYTF. CDR3 nucleotides: TGTGCCAGCAGTTCGAACTATGGCTACACCTTC.